Following are 31 T cell receptor beta chains from one sample sequenced in a study of T cell therapy after organ transplantation. Sequencing was performed with immunoSEQ multiplex PCR; in TCRdb, only in-frame clones are kept and a portion is missing. The top ten clones hold roughly 27% of a sample with approximately 2,300 clones, roughly 70% of them seen once. The antigens these receptors bind are not known. The material sequenced was CD8+ T cells from blood, taken before autologous CMV-specific T cell therapy. The receptor set was obtained from a human patient who had received a solid organ transplant and had CMV disease.

The table lists this clone with a count of one. This chain uses TRBV19 with TRBJ2-2; D possibly matches TRBD1 or TRBD2 (5 bases each). V lost 0 bases and J lost 6, with 20 bases in between. The CDR3 spans 18 residues. Germline assignment: CDR1 LNHDA and CDR2 SQIVND (reference sequence). The CDR3 here is CASSIEGVVAPLPGELFF. In DNA form, the CDR3 reads TGTGCCAGTAGTATAGAGGGGGTGGTAGCCCCTTTACCCGGGGAGCTGTTTTTT.

The rearrangement uses TRBV4-2 and TRBJ1-2; no clear D gene. The germline gives CDR1 LGHNA, CDR2 YNFKEQ. The CDR3 has 17 residues. Trimming removed 1 base from V and 4 bases from J, with 19 bases in between. The CDR3 DNA sequence: TGTGCCAGCAGCCAAGGCACGGCCGGGGAATCCCCCTATGGCTACACCTTC. This translates into CASSQGTAGESPYGYTF.

This chain joins TRBV13 and TRBJ2-2, with 7 bases matching TRBD2. The V gene's germline CDR1 is PRHDT and CDR2 FYEKMQ (reference sequence). The CDR3 has 16 amino acids. The trim removed 1 base at V and 3 bases at J, leaving 5 bases unmatched. The CDR3 DNA is TGTGCCAGCAGCTTAGAGCTAGCGGCTCACACCGGGGAGCTGTTTTTT. This translates into CASSLELAAHTGELFF. Filled out from reference TRBV13 and TRBJ2-2, the complete variable domain reads AAGVIQSPRHLIKEKRETATLKCYPIPRHDTVYWYQQGPGQDPQFLISFYEKMQSDKGSIPDRFSAQQFSDYHSELNMSSLELGDSALYFCASSLELAAHTGELFFGEGSRLTVL.

The count of this clone is one. The chain joins TRBV4-2 to TRBJ2-1; D call uncertain. The CDR3 covers 12 residues. CDR1 is LGHNA and CDR2 is YNFKEQ in the germline V gene. The ends were cut back, 1 base at V and 8 bases at J, with 6 bases in the middle. CDR3 region: CASSQVGYEQFF. The CDR3 coding sequence is TGTGCCAGCAGCCAAGTCGGCTATGAGCAGTTCTTC.

J is TRBJ2-7 and V is TRBV5-6, with TRBD2 identical over 12 bases. V shed 2 bases, J shed 7 bases, and the junction held 10 bases outside the gene matches. CDR3 length: 16 amino acids. Germline V gene lookup returns CDR1 SGHDT and CDR2 YYEEEE. This CDR3 is CASSLGGLAGGIEQYV. The CDR3 DNA reads as TGTGCCAGCAGCTTAGGTGGGCTAGCGGGAGGGATTGAGCAGTACGTC.

The V and J genes are TRBV13 and TRBJ2-7; TRBD1 is a possible D gene (6 bases). The germline V and J ends were trimmed by 6 bases and 3 bases, with 12 bases remaining between them. The CDR3 contains 13 residues. CDR1 and CDR2 (germline): PRHDT, FYEKMQ (reference sequence). CDR3 in amino acids: CASRTGRDYEQYF. CDR3 nucleotide sequence: TGTGCCAGCAGGACAGGACGGGACTACGAGCAGTACTTC.

V is TRBV6-1 and J is TRBJ1-5; D is uncertain. V was clipped by 6 bases and J by 7 bases, with 10 bases between them. This CDR3 has 12 residues. Germline V gene sequence: CDR1 MNHNS, CDR2 SASEGT. As DNA, the CDR3 is TGTGCCAGCAGCCACATAGGACAGCCCCAGCATTTT. Its translation: CASSHIGQPQHF.

A single count supports this clone. The chain links TRBV29-1 to TRBJ2-5; no firm D call. V shed 5 bases and J shed 4 bases, with 11 bases lying between them. CDR1 is SQVTM, CDR2 ANQGSEA, per germline. The CDR3 totals 12 residues. The CDR3 reads CSVLTWAETQYF. The CDR3 DNA sequence: TGCAGCGTTCTGACATGGGCAGAGACCCAGTACTTC.

This rearrangement joins TRBV5-6 to TRBJ1-4, with TRBD1 identical over 8 bases. The length of the CDR3 is 17 residues. The germline gives CDR1 SGHDT, CDR2 YYEEEE. The ends lost 1 base at V and 0 bases at J; junction bases unmatched: 5. The CDR3 DNA follows: TGTGCCAGCAGCTTGCCCGGACAGGGTGCAACTAATGAAAAACTGTTTTTT. It encodes CASSLPGQGATNEKLFF.

The genes are TRBV18 and TRBJ2-7, with D perhaps TRBD2 (5 bases). Per germline, CDR1 KGHSH and CDR2 LQKENI. V lost 3 bases and J 2 bases, leaving 11 bases between the germline ends. This CDR3 is built from 14 residues. The CDR3 DNA sequence: TGTGCCAGCTCACCCATAGGACTGACCTACGAGCAGTACTTC. Its translation: CASSPIGLTYEQYF.

This clone was observed a few times. This chain uses TRBV25-1 with TRBJ2-5; D is unresolved. The CDR3 totals 12 residues. V gave up 6 bases and J gave up 8 bases, with 13 bases separating them. CDR1 and CDR2 (germline): MGHDK, SYGVNS. CDR3 DNA: TGTGCCAGCAGCGCTGTTGTAGACACCCAGTACTTC. Translation: CASSAVVDTQYF.

V usage is TRBV9 and J usage is TRBJ2-7, with D tentatively TRBD1 (6 bases). The CDR3 is 17 residues long. The germline CDR1 and CDR2 sequences are SGDLS and YYNGEE. Trimming took 0 bases from V and 5 from J, leaving 21 bases between them. The CDR3 coding sequence is TGTGCCAGCAGCGTAGGCCCTGATCCCAGGGGCGGAAACGAGCAGTACTTC. It specifies CASSVGPDPRGGNEQYF.

This CDR3 reads CASSLEGGGGELFF. CDR3 DNA sequence: TGTGCCAGCAGCTTAGAAGGGGGTGGAGGGGAGCTGTTTTTT. The V call is TRBV7-2, the J call TRBJ2-2, with D possibly TRBD1 on 6 matching bases. The germline V gene has CDR1 SGHTA and CDR2 FQGNSA. CDR3 length equals 14 residues. Deletions cut 1 base from V and 8 bases from J, with 11 bases between.

This clone has more than one count but fewer than ten. J is TRBJ1-2 and V is TRBV6-1; D possibly corresponds to TRBD1 (6 bases). Looked up from germline, CDR1 is MNHNS and CDR2 is SASEGT. The CDR3 consists of 17 residues. V gave up 4 bases and J gave up 0 bases, with 18 bases separating them. Here the CDR3 reads CASSADRPSLANYGYTF. In DNA form, the CDR3 reads TGTGCCAGCAGTGCCGACAGGCCATCTCTAGCTAACTATGGCTACACCTTC.

This chain uses TRBV15 with TRBJ2-1; 7 nucleotides match TRBD2. Germline CDR1 LNHNV, CDR2 YYDKDF (reference sequence). This CDR3 has 16 residues. With V trimmed by 1 base and J by 2 bases, 5 bases remained unmatched. Here the CDR3 reads CATSRVRDYPYNEQFF. CDR3 nucleotides: TGTGCCACCAGCAGAGTCCGGGACTACCCCTACAATGAGCAGTTCTTC. Full variable domain (outside the CDR3, taken from reference TRBV15 and TRBJ2-1): DAMVIQNPRYQVTQFGKPVTLSCSQTLNHNVMYWYQQKSSQAPKLLFHYYDKDFNNEADTPDNFQSRRPNTSFCFLDIRSPGLGDTAMYLCATSRVRDYPYNEQFFGPGTRLTVL.

The chain is built from TRBV19 and TRBJ2-6; the D gene is possibly TRBD2 (6 bases). V was clipped by 5 bases and J by 0 bases, with 17 bases between them. The CDR3 length is 18 residues. The germline gives CDR1 LNHDA, CDR2 SQIVND (reference sequence). The CDR3 DNA sequence: TGTGCCAGTAGTTCAGGCAGGGACTTTTTCTCTGGGGCCAACGTCCTGACTTTC. Amino acids: CASSSGRDFFSGANVLTF.

The chain is built from TRBV7-8 and TRBJ1-2; D unclear. This CDR3 spans 13 amino acids. The V gene lost 1 base and the J gene lost 4 bases, with 7 bases spanning the gap. Germline lookup yields CDR1 SGHVS and CDR2 FQNEAQ. CDR3 coding DNA: TGTGCCAGCAGCTTAGACGGCTCCTATGGCTACACCTTC. Amino acid sequence: CASSLDGSYGYTF.

In its sample, this clone ranks as large. V gene TRBV14 combines with J gene TRBJ2-5; tentatively, D is TRBD1 (5 bases). V gave up 4 bases and J gave up 2 bases, with 14 bases separating them. The CDR3 loop spans 15 amino acids. CDR1 is SGHDN and CDR2 is FVKESK in the germline V gene. CDR3 region: CASSPPGPGQETQYF. DNA of the CDR3: TGTGCCAGCAGCCCCCCTGGGCCAGGGCAAGAGACCCAGTACTTC.

The chain has TRBV27 and TRBJ1-1; D is perhaps TRBD1 (5 bases). Deletions cut 1 base from V and 6 bases from J, with 6 bases between. The germline V gene encodes CDR1 MNHEY and CDR2 SMNVEV (reference sequence). The CDR3 runs 12 residues. In DNA form, the CDR3 reads TGTGCCAGCAGTTTATGGGGGGCTGAAGCTTTCTTT. This translates into CASSLWGAEAFF.

The chain links TRBV5-1 to TRBJ2-7; unclear D gene. The CDR3 length is 12 residues. The V end was cut by 5 bases, the J end by 1 base, with 7 bases between. Germline V CDR1 and CDR2: SGHRS, YFSETQ. This chain's CDR3 is CASSPPSYEQYF. Here the CDR3 DNA reads TGCGCCAGCAGTCCTCCGTCCTACGAGCAGTACTTC.

V gene TRBV15 combines with J gene TRBJ1-1; D remains unclear. The germline V gene has CDR1 LNHNV and CDR2 YYDKDF (reference sequence). The CDR3 totals 14 residues. Trimming took off 0 bases at V and 1 base at J, with 6 bases between the two ends. In nucleotides, the CDR3 is TGTGCCACCAGCAGAGATTGGGCGAACACTGAAGCTTTCTTT. Protein: CATSRDWANTEAFF.

This rearrangement joins TRBV6-5 to TRBJ1-2, with D possibly matching TRBD1 (6 bases). This CDR3 contains 13 residues. In germline, CDR1 is MNHEY, CDR2 SVGAGI. Trimming left V 2 bases short and J 8 bases short, with 12 bases between. CDR3: CASSYQGTGGYTF. CDR3 coding DNA: TGTGCCAGCAGTTACCAGGGGACTGGCGGCTACACCTTC.

The chain joins TRBV30 to TRBJ2-7; D gene unclear. The CDR3 length is 13 residues. With 0 bases removed from V and 1 base from J, the gap between germline ends came to 7 bases. Germline V gene lookup returns CDR1 GTSNPN and CDR2 SVGIG (reference sequence). The CDR3 reads CAWSVGGSYEQYV. The CDR3 DNA sequence: TGTGCCTGGAGTGTGGGCGGTTCCTACGAGCAGTACGTC.

This clone rates as large. The chain links TRBV5-4 to TRBJ2-7; the D is unclear. The CDR3 is 14 residues long. V shed 5 bases and J shed 0 bases, with 12 bases lying between them. Germline CDR1 reads SGHNT; CDR2 reads YYREEE (reference sequence). The CDR3 bases are TGTGCCAGCAGGGAAATGAAGGACTCCTACGAGCAGTACGTC. Protein: CASREMKDSYEQYV.

The chain joins TRBV19 to TRBJ2-1, with D possibly being TRBD2 (6 bases). Germline V gene sequence: CDR1 LNHDA, CDR2 SQIVND (reference sequence). This CDR3 contains 18 residues. V was pared by 0 bases and J by 5 bases, with 20 bases between. The CDR3 region is CASSIDYRSSGVHNEQFF. The CDR3 DNA reads TGTGCCAGTAGTATAGATTATCGTAGTAGCGGAGTTCACAATGAGCAGTTCTTC.

This chain uses TRBV27 with TRBJ1-2; D is undetermined. The CDR3 loop spans 13 amino acids. Germline CDR1 reads MNHEY; CDR2 reads SMNVEV (reference sequence). The ends were cut back, 5 bases at V and 2 bases at J, with 9 bases in the middle. The CDR3 coding sequence is TGTGCCAGCAGTCCCCCGGGAAACTATGGCTACACCTTC. It codes for CASSPPGNYGYTF.

In DNA, the CDR3 is TGTGCCAGCAAAATTACAGGGGGCGGCACCGGGGAGCTGTTTTTT. It codes for CASKITGGGTGELFF. The V gene is TRBV6-5, the J gene TRBJ2-2; 9 bases are shared with TRBD1. The V segment lost 7 bases and the J segment 4 bases; nucleotides outside the gene matches: 7. This CDR3 contains 15 residues. Germline V CDR1 and CDR2: MNHEY, SVGAGI.

This chain links TRBV15 with TRBJ2-1; 12 bases line up with TRBD2. Germline V CDR1 and CDR2: LNHNV, YYDKDF (reference sequence). CDR3 size: 16 residues. J lost 3 bases, V lost 4 bases, and 4 bases had no gene match. The CDR3 coding sequence is TGTGCCACCAGCAAAAGACTAGCGGGGGACTACAATGAGCAGTTCTTC. Translated, it gives CATSKRLAGDYNEQFF.

The chain combines TRBV5-1 with TRBJ2-1, with 15 positions matching TRBD2. Germline lookup yields CDR1 SGHRS and CDR2 YFSETQ. V lost 0 bases and J lost 8; bases outside the gene matches: 6. CDR3 length: 17 amino acids. The CDR3 here is CASSLEGLAGGGDEQFF. CDR3 nucleotide sequence: TGCGCCAGCAGCTTGGAGGGACTAGCGGGAGGCGGCGATGAGCAGTTCTTC.

In nucleotides, the CDR3 is TGTGCCAGCAGCCAATCTGAGGGAGCCCTCTCCTACGAGCAGTACTTC. Translation gives CASSQSEGALSYEQYF. This chain uses TRBV27 with TRBJ2-7, with D maybe TRBD2 (5 bases). With 6 bases removed from V and 0 bases from J, the gap between germline ends came to 18 bases. This CDR3 is 16 amino acids long. Germline assignment: CDR1 MNHEY and CDR2 SMNVEV (reference sequence).

This sequence joins TRBV18 and TRBJ2-2, with no clear D. Per germline, CDR1 KGHSH and CDR2 LQKENI. The V end lost 6 bases, the J end lost 3 bases, and 17 bases lay between the germline ends. The CDR3 loop spans 16 amino acids. The CDR3 loop is CASSPPLWPYTGELFF. CDR3 DNA: TGTGCCAGCTCCCCCCCCCTGTGGCCGTACACCGGGGAGCTGTTTTTT.